A selection of T cell receptor beta chains follows, all from one sample in a study of T cell repertoires in ileal Crohn's disease. Assay: immunoSEQ multiplex PCR; the TCRdb copy retains only in-frame clones and omits some. The table includes almost 7,500 clones, about 74% detected once. Sequencing was carried out using ileal tissue. These receptors came from an adult with Crohn's disease. Both conserved end residues are part of each CDR3. The D gene is left open where the match is weak. Clone size is not always given. Where it is, it says once, few, many or a class for expanded clones.

abundance: NA; j_gene: TRBJ2-7; v_gene: TRBV13; d_gene: NA; CDR3nt: TGTGCCAGCAGCTTAGAAGCGACAGCCTACGAGCAGTACTTC; CDR3aa: CASSLEATAYEQYF
abundance: NA; j_gene: TRBJ2-7; v_gene: TRBV15; d_gene: NA; CDR3nt: TGTGCCACCAGCAGAGATGTGGGGGAGCAGTACTTC; CDR3aa: CATSRDVGEQYF
abundance: NA; j_gene: TRBJ2-3; v_gene: TRBV29-1; d_gene: NA; CDR3nt: TGCAGCGCTAGCGAGAGCACAGATACGCAGTATTTT; CDR3aa: CSASESTDTQYF
abundance: NA; j_gene: TRBJ2-1; v_gene: TRBV7-6; d_gene: TRBD1; CDR3nt: TGTGCCAGCAGCTTAGGCGCGGGGACAGGGGATGAGCAGTTCTTC; CDR3aa: CASSLGAGTGDEQFF
abundance: NA; j_gene: TRBJ2-3; v_gene: TRBV10-2; d_gene: NA; CDR3nt: TGCGCCAGCAGTGAAGTCGCGGGAACCACAGATACGCAGTATTTT; CDR3aa: CASSEVAGTTDTQYF
abundance: NA; j_gene: TRBJ2-7; v_gene: TRBV7-2; d_gene: NA; CDR3nt: TGTGCCAGCAGCTTAGATCGGCTTGTTCAGTACTTC; CDR3aa: CASSLDRLVQYF
abundance: NA; j_gene: TRBJ2-7; v_gene: TRBV19; d_gene: TRBD2; CDR3nt: TGTGCCAGTAGTCCCGGGGGACTAGCGGGAGGTACTTACGAGCAGTACTTC; CDR3aa: CASSPGGLAGGTYEQYF
abundance: few; j_gene: TRBJ2-2; v_gene: TRBV19; d_gene: TRBD2; CDR3nt: TGTGCCAGTAGGGCTAGCGGAGGCGCGAACACCGGGGAGCTGTTTTTT; CDR3aa: CASRASGGANTGELFF
abundance: NA; j_gene: TRBJ2-7; v_gene: TRBV4-3; d_gene: NA; CDR3nt: TGCGCCAGCAGCCGGGAGACAGGCAACTACGAGCAGTACTTC; CDR3aa: CASSRETGNYEQYF
abundance: NA; j_gene: TRBJ2-2; v_gene: TRBV28; d_gene: NA; CDR3nt: TGTGCCAGCAGCCCGACGAAAACCGGGGAGCTGTTTTTT; CDR3aa: CASSPTKTGELFF
abundance: NA; j_gene: TRBJ1-4; v_gene: TRBV30; d_gene: NA; CDR3nt: TGTGCCTGGAATCGCCAAGGGGGGTTAAATGAAAAACTGTTTTTT; CDR3aa: CAWNRQGGLNEKLFF
abundance: NA; j_gene: TRBJ2-2; v_gene: TRBV27; d_gene: NA; CDR3nt: TGTGCCAGCCGCCGGACGTTCGACACCGGGGAGCTGTTTTTT; CDR3aa: CASRRTFDTGELFF
abundance: medium-sized; j_gene: TRBJ2-6; v_gene: TRBV9; d_gene: NA; CDR3nt: TGTGCCAGCAGCACTGGAGGGAGCCCTCGCTTCTCTGGGGCCAACGTCCTGACTTTC; CDR3aa: CASSTGGSPRFSGANVLTF
abundance: medium-sized; j_gene: TRBJ2-1; v_gene: TRBV4-3; d_gene: NA; CDR3nt: TGCGCCAGCAGCCAGGGCTTGAATGAGCAGTTCTTC; CDR3aa: CASSQGLNEQFF
abundance: NA; j_gene: TRBJ1-5; v_gene: TRBV4-1; d_gene: NA; CDR3nt: TGCGCCAGCAGCCAAGATTTGAGGGGTTGGCCCCAGCATTTT; CDR3aa: CASSQDLRGWPQHF
abundance: NA; j_gene: TRBJ1-1; v_gene: TRBV2; d_gene: NA; CDR3nt: TGTGCCAGGGGCAGTGGTAGTAACACTGAAGCTTTCTTT; CDR3aa: CARGSGSNTEAFF
abundance: NA; j_gene: TRBJ1-5; v_gene: TRBV9; d_gene: TRBD1; CDR3nt: TGTGCCAGCAGCGAACAGGGGGATACCCAGCCCCAGCATTTT; CDR3aa: CASSEQGDTQPQHF
abundance: NA; j_gene: TRBJ2-7; v_gene: TRBV2; d_gene: TRBD2; CDR3nt: TGTGCCAGGGGGAGTAGCGGGGACTACGAGCAGTACTTC; CDR3aa: CARGSSGDYEQYF
abundance: NA; j_gene: TRBJ1-5; v_gene: TRBV5-4; d_gene: NA; CDR3nt: TGTGCCAGCAGCTTGGGGACGTTACAGGGAGATCAGCCCCAGCATTTT; CDR3aa: CASSLGTLQGDQPQHF
abundance: NA; j_gene: TRBJ2-7; v_gene: TRBV5-6; d_gene: NA; CDR3nt: TGTGCCAGCAGCTTGAAGGGGCCTCCGGGATTATACGAGCAGTACTTC; CDR3aa: CASSLKGPPGLYEQYF
abundance: NA; j_gene: TRBJ2-7; v_gene: TRBV9; d_gene: NA; CDR3nt: TGTGCCAGCAGCCCCCGGTCCGCCCCTCGGGAGCAGTACTTC; CDR3aa: CASSPRSAPREQYF
abundance: NA; j_gene: TRBJ1-5; v_gene: TRBV11-3; d_gene: NA; CDR3nt: TGTGCCAGCAGCTTAGCCTTTAAGGGGAGCTATAGCAATCAGCCCCAGCATTTT; CDR3aa: CASSLAFKGSYSNQPQHF
abundance: NA; j_gene: TRBJ2-2; v_gene: TRBV9; d_gene: NA; CDR3nt: TGTGCCAGCAGCCCCCGGGAATCCGGGGAGCTGTTTTTT; CDR3aa: CASSPRESGELFF
abundance: NA; j_gene: TRBJ1-6; v_gene: TRBV7-3; d_gene: TRBD1; CDR3nt: TGTGCCAGCAGTTCTAACTACAGGGGCAATTCACCCCTCCACTTT; CDR3aa: CASSSNYRGNSPLHF
abundance: NA; j_gene: TRBJ2-5; v_gene: TRBV27; d_gene: TRBD1; CDR3nt: TGTGCCAGCAGGGGGACAGGGGGCCAGACCCAGTACTTC; CDR3aa: CASRGTGGQTQYF
abundance: NA; j_gene: TRBJ1-5; v_gene: TRBV6-1; d_gene: NA; CDR3nt: TGTGCCAGCAGTAGTCGGGGCAATCAGCCCCAGCATTTT; CDR3aa: CASSSRGNQPQHF
abundance: NA; j_gene: TRBJ2-3; v_gene: TRBV27; d_gene: TRBD2; CDR3nt: TGTGCCAGCAGTTGGGGACTAGACACAGATACGCAGTATTTT; CDR3aa: CASSWGLDTDTQYF
abundance: once; j_gene: TRBJ1-2; v_gene: TRBV6-5; d_gene: TRBD1; CDR3nt: TGTGCCAGCAGTGCCGGGGACAGGGCTTCCGGCTACACCTTC; CDR3aa: CASSAGDRASGYTF
abundance: NA; j_gene: TRBJ2-2; v_gene: TRBV5-6; d_gene: NA; CDR3nt: TGTGCCAGCAGCTTGAATAAGGGGCGGATTACCGGGGAGCTGTTTTTT; CDR3aa: CASSLNKGRITGELFF
abundance: NA; j_gene: TRBJ2-7; v_gene: TRBV4-1; d_gene: TRBD2; CDR3nt: TGCGCCAGCAGCGAAAAGGGACTAGCGGGATTATCCTACGAGCAGTACTTC; CDR3aa: CASSEKGLAGLSYEQYF
abundance: NA; j_gene: TRBJ1-2; v_gene: TRBV18; d_gene: NA; CDR3nt: TGTGCCAGCTCACCGGCCAGCCGGGCGGACTATGGCTACACCTTC; CDR3aa: CASSPASRADYGYTF
abundance: NA; j_gene: TRBJ2-3; v_gene: TRBV6-4; d_gene: TRBD2; CDR3nt: TGTGCCAGCAGTCTAGCGGGAGGTTCAGATACGCAGTATTTT; CDR3aa: CASSLAGGSDTQYF
abundance: NA; j_gene: TRBJ1-2; v_gene: TRBV27; d_gene: TRBD1; CDR3nt: TGTGCCAGCAGCCGGGACAGGTCCTATGGCTACACCTTC; CDR3aa: CASSRDRSYGYTF
abundance: NA; j_gene: TRBJ1-2; v_gene: TRBV19; d_gene: TRBD1; CDR3nt: TGTGCCAGTTTCCGAGGGGGCGCGGTTTATGGCTACACCTTC; CDR3aa: CASFRGGAVYGYTF
abundance: NA; j_gene: TRBJ1-3; v_gene: TRBV7-2; d_gene: NA; CDR3nt: TGTGCCAGCAGCTTAAAGGGGAAGTCGGCTGGAAACACCATATATTTT; CDR3aa: CASSLKGKSAGNTIYF
abundance: NA; j_gene: TRBJ2-7; v_gene: TRBV7-9; d_gene: NA; CDR3nt: TGTGCCAGCAGCTTAAAGGGGTCCTACGAGCAGTACTTC; CDR3aa: CASSLKGSYEQYF
abundance: once; j_gene: TRBJ1-2; v_gene: TRBV10-3; d_gene: NA; CDR3nt: TGTGCCAGCAGTCTCTCTTACTCCGGGACAATTCACTATGGCTACACCTTC; CDR3aa: CASSLSYSGTIHYGYTF
abundance: NA; j_gene: TRBJ2-1; v_gene: TRBV5-1; d_gene: TRBD1; CDR3nt: TGCGCCAGCAGTTCCTCCGGGACAGATTACAATGAGCAGTTCTTC; CDR3aa: CASSSSGTDYNEQFF
abundance: NA; j_gene: TRBJ2-4; v_gene: TRBV6-5; d_gene: TRBD1; CDR3nt: TGTGCCAGCAGAACCTCAGGGGGTTTGAAAAACATTCAGTACTTC; CDR3aa: CASRTSGGLKNIQYF
abundance: NA; j_gene: TRBJ1-1; v_gene: TRBV27; d_gene: NA; CDR3nt: TGTGCCAGCAGTTTTGGAACGGGCCTACAGAACACTGAAGCTTTCTTT; CDR3aa: CASSFGTGLQNTEAFF
abundance: NA; j_gene: TRBJ1-1; v_gene: TRBV27; d_gene: NA; CDR3nt: TGTGCCAGCAGTTTATCGGGGCCGACGACTGAAGCTTTCTTT; CDR3aa: CASSLSGPTTEAFF
abundance: few; j_gene: TRBJ1-5; v_gene: TRBV11-2; d_gene: NA; CDR3nt: TGTGCCAGCAGCTTAGATCATAATCAGCCCCAGCATTTT; CDR3aa: CASSLDHNQPQHF
abundance: NA; j_gene: TRBJ2-7; v_gene: TRBV10-3; d_gene: NA; CDR3nt: TGTGCCATCAGTGAGCGGTTAGCGGACTCCTACGAGCAGTACTTC; CDR3aa: CAISERLADSYEQYF
abundance: once; j_gene: TRBJ1-1; v_gene: TRBV2; d_gene: NA; CDR3nt: TGTGCCAGCAAAATACAGGGGAACACTGAAGCTTTCTTT; CDR3aa: CASKIQGNTEAFF
abundance: few; j_gene: TRBJ1-2; v_gene: TRBV11-2; d_gene: NA; CDR3nt: TGTGCCAGCAGCTTATACGGTGGGGAGAGCTATGGCTACACCTTC; CDR3aa: CASSLYGGESYGYTF
abundance: NA; j_gene: TRBJ1-2; v_gene: TRBV18; d_gene: NA; CDR3nt: TGTGCCAGCACGACCGGGTGGATGGGGGGCTACACCTTC; CDR3aa: CASTTGWMGGYTF
abundance: NA; j_gene: TRBJ1-1; v_gene: TRBV7-3; d_gene: TRBD1; CDR3nt: TGTGCCAGCAGCTTTGGGGACAGGGTGAACACTGAAGCTTTCTTT; CDR3aa: CASSFGDRVNTEAFF
abundance: NA; j_gene: TRBJ2-7; v_gene: TRBV5-1; d_gene: NA; CDR3nt: TGCGCCAGCAGCTGGGCCGGGACGGAGATGTACGAGCAGTACTTC; CDR3aa: CASSWAGTEMYEQYF
abundance: NA; j_gene: TRBJ2-1; v_gene: TRBV5-4; d_gene: NA; CDR3nt: TGTGCCAGCAGCTTGAGGAGGACCGCGTCCTACAATGAGCAGTTCTTC; CDR3aa: CASSLRRTASYNEQFF
abundance: NA; j_gene: TRBJ1-4; v_gene: TRBV5-6; d_gene: NA; CDR3nt: TGTGCCAGCAGCGCCGTTGGTGATGAAAAACTGTTTTTT; CDR3aa: CASSAVGDEKLFF
abundance: once; j_gene: TRBJ1-3; v_gene: TRBV6-1; d_gene: TRBD1; CDR3nt: TGTGCCAGCAGTGAAGGGACAGGTGGAAACACCATATATTTT; CDR3aa: CASSEGTGGNTIYF
abundance: NA; j_gene: TRBJ1-2; v_gene: TRBV18; d_gene: TRBD1; CDR3nt: TGTGCCAGCGCGACAGGGTCCGATGGCTACACCTTC; CDR3aa: CASATGSDGYTF
abundance: NA; j_gene: TRBJ1-1; v_gene: TRBV19; d_gene: NA; CDR3nt: TGTGCCAGTAGGGGTCAGGGACCATCTGAAGCTTTCTTT; CDR3aa: CASRGQGPSEAFF
abundance: NA; j_gene: TRBJ2-7; v_gene: TRBV6-6; d_gene: TRBD1; CDR3nt: TGTGCCAGCAGTCCCGGACAGGGGTTAAACGAGCAGTACTTC; CDR3aa: CASSPGQGLNEQYF
abundance: NA; j_gene: TRBJ1-1; v_gene: TRBV10-2; d_gene: NA; CDR3nt: TGCGCCAGCAGTCAGGGTACGGGAAGAGTAGGTGAAGCTTTCTTT; CDR3aa: CASSQGTGRVGEAFF
abundance: NA; j_gene: TRBJ2-5; v_gene: TRBV6-4; d_gene: TRBD2; CDR3nt: TGTGCCAGCAGTATCGGGACTAGCGGGCTCGAGACCCAGTACTTC; CDR3aa: CASSIGTSGLETQYF
abundance: few; j_gene: TRBJ2-7; v_gene: TRBV2; d_gene: NA; CDR3nt: TGTGCCAGCAGTTTCCACAGGGACTTCTACGAGCAGTACTTC; CDR3aa: CASSFHRDFYEQYF
abundance: NA; j_gene: TRBJ2-2; v_gene: TRBV25-1; d_gene: TRBD1; CDR3nt: TGTGCCAGCAGTGAATTGGGACAGGGGGCTTACACCGGGGAGCTGTTTTTT; CDR3aa: CASSELGQGAYTGELFF
abundance: few; j_gene: TRBJ1-1; v_gene: TRBV29-1; d_gene: NA; CDR3nt: TGCAGCGTTGCTCGGGAGAACACTGAAGCTTTCTTT; CDR3aa: CSVARENTEAFF